The rows below give T cell receptor beta chains drawn from one sample of a study of T cell clonotyping in hematopoietic cell transplantation. The data were produced by immunoSEQ multiplex PCR, yet TCRdb's version contains in-frame clones alone and is incomplete. The sample gives 7,500 to 8,500 clones, 90% to 95% of which show up once; nearly 4.5% is in the top ten. The sequencing used PBMCs, collected 180 days after allogeneic stem cell transplant. The receptors shown here come from a female patient aged 50-59 years who had an allogeneic stem cell transplant from an unrelated donor, so the T cells may come from the graft donor. Some clones in this sample may be carry-over from other donors' samples. CDR3s include the opening cysteine and the closing phenylalanine or tryptophan. D genes are given only for firm matches. Size is omitted from some rows. Given values are once, few, many or a class for expanded clones.

abundance: .
j_gene: TRBJ1-2
d_gene: .
v_gene: TRBV27
CDR3nt: TGTGCCAGCAGTCCCATAGGGCAGGGCTGGAACTATGGCTACACCTTC
CDR3aa: CASSPIGQGWNYGYTF

abundance: .
j_gene: TRBJ1-1
d_gene: .
v_gene: TRBV2
CDR3nt: TGTGCCAGCAGGCAACGGGACGGACCGAACACTGAAGCTTTCTTT
CDR3aa: CASRQRDGPNTEAFF

abundance: .
j_gene: TRBJ1-1
d_gene: .
v_gene: TRBV7-9
CDR3nt: TGTGCCAGCAGCACCCAGGGTGGAGTAACTGAAGCTTTCTTT
CDR3aa: CASSTQGGVTEAFF

abundance: .
j_gene: TRBJ1-5
d_gene: .
v_gene: TRBV7-2
CDR3nt: TGTGCCAGCAGCTTAGAGGGGAGTGGATATAGCAATCAGCCCCAGCATTTT
CDR3aa: CASSLEGSGYSNQPQHF

abundance: .
j_gene: TRBJ2-2
d_gene: .
v_gene: TRBV15
CDR3nt: TGTGCCACCAGCAGAGTAGGAGGGAACACCGGGGAGCTGTTTTTT
CDR3aa: CATSRVGGNTGELFF

abundance: .
j_gene: TRBJ1-2
d_gene: .
v_gene: TRBV13
CDR3nt: TGTGCCAGCAGCTTATTGGGTACAGGGTCCGGCTACACCTTC
CDR3aa: CASSLLGTGSGYTF

abundance: once
j_gene: TRBJ1-2
d_gene: .
v_gene: TRBV11-2
CDR3nt: TGTGCCAGCAGCTTAGATCTGGGGTCAGGCGGCGATGGCTACACCTTC
CDR3aa: CASSLDLGSGGDGYTF

abundance: .
j_gene: TRBJ1-1
d_gene: .
v_gene: TRBV18
CDR3nt: TGTGCCAGCTCACCGGTGGACGGTGAAGCTTTCTTT
CDR3aa: CASSPVDGEAFF

abundance: .
j_gene: TRBJ1-2
d_gene: .
v_gene: TRBV9
CDR3nt: TGTGCCAGCAGCGCACAGGGCCCCTATGGCTACACCTTC
CDR3aa: CASSAQGPYGYTF

abundance: .
j_gene: TRBJ2-5
d_gene: TRBD2
v_gene: TRBV7-9
CDR3nt: TGTGCCAGCAGCCGGGGGGTAGAGACCCAGTACTTC
CDR3aa: CASSRGVETQYF

abundance: .
j_gene: TRBJ2-1
d_gene: .
v_gene: TRBV19
CDR3nt: TGTGCCAGTAGTCCTACCATGCTACAGGGCCGTGAGCAGTTCTTC
CDR3aa: CASSPTMLQGREQFF

abundance: .
j_gene: TRBJ2-7
d_gene: .
v_gene: TRBV7-6
CDR3nt: TGTGCCAGCAGCCAACTAGTCAGCTCCTACGAGCAGTACTTC
CDR3aa: CASSQLVSSYEQYF

abundance: .
j_gene: TRBJ2-6
d_gene: .
v_gene: TRBV5-1
CDR3nt: TGCGCCAGCAGCTTGGACAGGGCCCCCCTTACATCTGGGGCCAACGTCCTGACTTTC
CDR3aa: CASSLDRAPLTSGANVLTF

abundance: .
j_gene: TRBJ2-7
d_gene: TRBD2
v_gene: TRBV9
CDR3nt: TGTGCCAGCAGCCCCGATAGCGGGACCAGCTACGAGCAGTACTTC
CDR3aa: CASSPDSGTSYEQYF

abundance: .
j_gene: TRBJ2-7
d_gene: .
v_gene: TRBV6-6
CDR3nt: TGTGCCACTAAGACAGTTAGCTCCTACGAGCAGTACTTC
CDR3aa: CATKTVSSYEQYF

abundance: .
j_gene: TRBJ2-7
d_gene: TRBD2
v_gene: TRBV5-5
CDR3nt: TGTGCCAGCACCCCATACCTGGGACTAGCGGGAGACGAGCAGTACTTC
CDR3aa: CASTPYLGLAGDEQYF

abundance: .
j_gene: TRBJ2-5
d_gene: TRBD2
v_gene: TRBV11-3
CDR3nt: TGTGCCAGCAGCTTATCGACTAGCGGGGGGTTCGGGACCCAGTACTTC
CDR3aa: CASSLSTSGGFGTQYF

abundance: .
j_gene: TRBJ2-1
d_gene: TRBD2
v_gene: TRBV29-1
CDR3nt: TGCAGCGCTCCACTAGCGGGGGGGGATTACAATGAGCAGTTCTTC
CDR3aa: CSAPLAGGDYNEQFF

abundance: .
j_gene: TRBJ2-3
d_gene: .
v_gene: TRBV7-6
CDR3nt: TGTGCCAGCAGCTTAGGCAAATTCACAGATACGCAGTATTTT
CDR3aa: CASSLGKFTDTQYF

abundance: .
j_gene: TRBJ2-3
d_gene: TRBD1
v_gene: TRBV15
CDR3nt: TGTGCCACCAGCAGGACAGGGGGACACACAGATACGCAGTATTTT
CDR3aa: CATSRTGGHTDTQYF

abundance: .
j_gene: TRBJ1-1
d_gene: .
v_gene: TRBV28
CDR3nt: TGTGCCAGCAGTTTTAACCGGGCAGGAAACACTGAAGCTTTCTTT
CDR3aa: CASSFNRAGNTEAFF

abundance: .
j_gene: TRBJ2-7
d_gene: .
v_gene: TRBV2
CDR3nt: TGTGCCAGCAGAAAAGAAGCCTACGAGCAGTACTTC
CDR3aa: CASRKEAYEQYF

abundance: .
j_gene: TRBJ1-6
d_gene: TRBD1
v_gene: TRBV6-6
CDR3nt: TGTGCCAGCAGTTACGGGTCGACAGGGGTTGATTCACCCCTCCACTTT
CDR3aa: CASSYGSTGVDSPLHF

abundance: .
j_gene: TRBJ2-7
d_gene: .
v_gene: TRBV11-1
CDR3nt: TGTGCCAGCAGCTTAGCGGGACTCACCTACGAGCAGTACTTC
CDR3aa: CASSLAGLTYEQYF

abundance: .
j_gene: TRBJ2-3
d_gene: TRBD2
v_gene: TRBV28
CDR3nt: TGTGCCAGCAGTTTATCCTCCCCCGGGGGGAGCACAGATACGCAGTATTTT
CDR3aa: CASSLSSPGGSTDTQYF

abundance: .
j_gene: TRBJ2-3
d_gene: .
v_gene: TRBV2
CDR3nt: TGTGCCAGCAAGGAGAGCGGGTACTTCACAGATACGCAGTATTTT
CDR3aa: CASKESGYFTDTQYF

abundance: .
j_gene: TRBJ1-4
d_gene: .
v_gene: TRBV5-1
CDR3nt: TGCGCCAGCAGCCTGGGGGCCCAGGGCGGAGAAAAACTGTTTTTT
CDR3aa: CASSLGAQGGEKLFF

abundance: .
j_gene: TRBJ1-2
d_gene: .
v_gene: TRBV4-2
CDR3nt: TGTGCCAGCTCTCAGGGATTCGACTATGGCTACACCTTC
CDR3aa: CASSQGFDYGYTF

abundance: .
j_gene: TRBJ2-7
d_gene: TRBD1
v_gene: TRBV6-6
CDR3nt: TGTGCCAGCAGTTACTTGGACAGGGGGTTTGCCTACGAGCAGTACTTC
CDR3aa: CASSYLDRGFAYEQYF

abundance: .
j_gene: TRBJ2-5
d_gene: TRBD2
v_gene: TRBV11-2
CDR3nt: TGTGCCAGCAGCTTAGTCGGGACTAGCGGGGGGGGAGGGAAAGAGACCCAGTACTTC
CDR3aa: CASSLVGTSGGGGKETQYF

abundance: .
j_gene: TRBJ2-2
d_gene: .
v_gene: TRBV5-1
CDR3nt: TGCGCCAGCAGCTTGGCAGGGGTGGTGGCGAACACCGGGGAGCTGTTTTTT
CDR3aa: CASSLAGVVANTGELFF

abundance: .
j_gene: TRBJ2-1
d_gene: TRBD2
v_gene: TRBV5-6
CDR3nt: TGTGCCAGCAGCCCGGGAGGCGGGATGATGGGCAATGAGCAGTTCTTC
CDR3aa: CASSPGGGMMGNEQFF

abundance: .
j_gene: TRBJ2-7
d_gene: .
v_gene: TRBV28
CDR3nt: TGTGCCAGCAGTTCCCGGGTTCTTTACGAGCAGTACTTC
CDR3aa: CASSSRVLYEQYF

abundance: .
j_gene: TRBJ2-6
d_gene: .
v_gene: TRBV7-6
CDR3nt: TGTGCCAGCAGCTTACGGTTCTCTGGGGCCAACGTCCTGACTTTC
CDR3aa: CASSLRFSGANVLTF

abundance: .
j_gene: TRBJ1-3
d_gene: .
v_gene: TRBV18
CDR3nt: TGTGCCAGCTCTTTCTCTGGAAACACCATATATTTT
CDR3aa: CASSFSGNTIYF

abundance: .
j_gene: TRBJ2-7
d_gene: TRBD2
v_gene: TRBV19
CDR3nt: TGTGCCAGTAGTATAGAGGCTAGCGGGACGTACGAGCAGTACTTC
CDR3aa: CASSIEASGTYEQYF

abundance: once
j_gene: TRBJ2-7
d_gene: .
v_gene: TRBV18
CDR3nt: TGTGCCAGCTCACCACCGCTCCATCCCGAGCAGTACTTC
CDR3aa: CASSPPLHPEQYF

abundance: .
j_gene: TRBJ2-7
d_gene: .
v_gene: TRBV30
CDR3nt: TGTGCCTGGAGCCGTAAGGGGGGCCTTTCCTACGAGCAGTACTTC
CDR3aa: CAWSRKGGLSYEQYF

abundance: .
j_gene: TRBJ2-5
d_gene: TRBD2
v_gene: TRBV5-1
CDR3nt: TGCGCCAGCAGCTTCGGACTAGCGGGATGGGAGACCCAGTACTTC
CDR3aa: CASSFGLAGWETQYF

abundance: .
j_gene: TRBJ1-1
d_gene: .
v_gene: TRBV5-5
CDR3nt: TGTGCCAGCAGCTGGACAGAGTACACTGAAGCTTTCTTT
CDR3aa: CASSWTEYTEAFF